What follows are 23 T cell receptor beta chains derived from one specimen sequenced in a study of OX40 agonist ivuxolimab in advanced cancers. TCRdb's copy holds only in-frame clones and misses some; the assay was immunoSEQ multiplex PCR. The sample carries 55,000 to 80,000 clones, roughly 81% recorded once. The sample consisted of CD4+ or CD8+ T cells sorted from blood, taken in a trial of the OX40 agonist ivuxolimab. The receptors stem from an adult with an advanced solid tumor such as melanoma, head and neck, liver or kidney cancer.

CDR3 DNA: TGCGCCAGCAGCGGGAGGACTAGCGGCAACAATGAGCAGTTCTTC. Translated, it gives CASSGRTSGNNEQFF. This sequence joins TRBV5-1 and TRBJ2-1, with 10 bases aligning to TRBD2. J lost 5 bases, V lost 4 bases, and 6 bases had no gene match. This CDR3 has 15 residues. Germline V gene sequence: CDR1 SGHRS, CDR2 YFSETQ.

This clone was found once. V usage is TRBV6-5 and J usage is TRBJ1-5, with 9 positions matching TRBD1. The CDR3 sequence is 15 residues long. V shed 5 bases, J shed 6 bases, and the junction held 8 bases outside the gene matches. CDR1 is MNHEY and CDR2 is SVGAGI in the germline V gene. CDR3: CASSLGTGNIQPQHF. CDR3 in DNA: TGTGCCAGCAGTCTCGGGACAGGGAATATTCAGCCCCAGCATTTT.

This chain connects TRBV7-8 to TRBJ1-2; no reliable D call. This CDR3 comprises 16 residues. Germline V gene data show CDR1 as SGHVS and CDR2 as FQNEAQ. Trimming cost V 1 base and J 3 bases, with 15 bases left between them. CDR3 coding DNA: TGTGCCAGCAGCTTAGTCTACGCCTCAACGGACTATGGCTACACCTTC. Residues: CASSLVYASTDYGYTF. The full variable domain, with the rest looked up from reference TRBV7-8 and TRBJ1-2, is GAGVSQSPRYKVAKRGQDVALRCDPISGHVSLFWYQQALGQGPEFLTYFQNEAQLDKSGLPSDRFFAERPEGSVSTLKIQRTQQEDSAVYLCASSLVYASTDYGYTFGSGTRLTVV.

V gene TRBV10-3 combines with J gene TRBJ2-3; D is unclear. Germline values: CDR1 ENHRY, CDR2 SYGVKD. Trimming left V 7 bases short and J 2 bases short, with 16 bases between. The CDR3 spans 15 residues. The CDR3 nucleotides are TGTGCCATCAAGGGCTCCGGAATAGCCACAGATACGCAGTATTTT. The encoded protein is CAIKGSGIATDTQYF.

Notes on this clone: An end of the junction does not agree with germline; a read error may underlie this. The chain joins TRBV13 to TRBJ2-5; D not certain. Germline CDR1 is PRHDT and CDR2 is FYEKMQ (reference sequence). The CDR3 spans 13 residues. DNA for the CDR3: TGTGCCAGCAGCTTAGGCCCGGATACCCCCTGGAACTTC. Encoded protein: CASSLGPDTPWNF.

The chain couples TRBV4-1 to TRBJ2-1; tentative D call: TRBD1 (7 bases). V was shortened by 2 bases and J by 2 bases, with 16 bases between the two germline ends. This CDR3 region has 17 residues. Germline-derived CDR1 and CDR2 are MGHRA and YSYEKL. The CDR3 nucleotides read TGCGCCAGCAGCCAAAAGGGGGCGGGGCCGACCTACAATGAGCAGTTCTTC. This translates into CASSQKGAGPTYNEQFF.

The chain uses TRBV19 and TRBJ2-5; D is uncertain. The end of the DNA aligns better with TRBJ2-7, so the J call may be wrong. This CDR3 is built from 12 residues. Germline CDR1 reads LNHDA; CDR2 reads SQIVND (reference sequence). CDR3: CASVSGSYEQYF. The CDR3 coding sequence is TGTGCCAGCGTCAGTGGGTCTTACGAGCAGTACTTC.

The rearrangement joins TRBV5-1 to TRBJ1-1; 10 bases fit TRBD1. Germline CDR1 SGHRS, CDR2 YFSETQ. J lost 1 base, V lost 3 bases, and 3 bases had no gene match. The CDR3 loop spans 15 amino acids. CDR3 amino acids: CASSWTGGWNTEAFF. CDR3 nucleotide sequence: TGCGCCAGCAGCTGGACAGGGGGGTGGAACACTGAAGCTTTCTTT.

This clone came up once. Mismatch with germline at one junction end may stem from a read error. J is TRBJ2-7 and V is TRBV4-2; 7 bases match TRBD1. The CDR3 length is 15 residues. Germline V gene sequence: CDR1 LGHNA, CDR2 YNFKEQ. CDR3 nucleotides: TGTGCCAACAGCCAAGGCACAGGGGCTTCCTACGAGCAGTACTTC. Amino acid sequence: CANSQGTGASYEQYF.

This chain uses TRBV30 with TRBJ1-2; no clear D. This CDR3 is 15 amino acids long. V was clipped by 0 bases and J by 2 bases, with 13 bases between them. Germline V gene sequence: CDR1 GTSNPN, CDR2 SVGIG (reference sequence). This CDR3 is CAWSVSRAANYGYTF. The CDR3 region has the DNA TGTGCCTGGAGTGTAAGTAGGGCAGCAAACTATGGCTACACCTTC. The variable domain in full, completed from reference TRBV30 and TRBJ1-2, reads SQTIHQWPATLVQPVGSPLSLECTVEGTSNPNLYWYRQAAGRGLQLLFYSVGIGQISSEVPQNLSASRPQDRQFILSSKKLLLSDSGFYLCAWSVSRAANYGYTFGSGTRLTVV.

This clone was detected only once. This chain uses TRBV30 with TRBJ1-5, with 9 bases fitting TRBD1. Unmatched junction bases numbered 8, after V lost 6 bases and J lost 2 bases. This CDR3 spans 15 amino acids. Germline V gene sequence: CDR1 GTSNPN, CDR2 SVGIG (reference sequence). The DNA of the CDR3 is TGTGCCTGTTCATCTGGACAGGGGCGCAATCAGCCCCAGCATTTT. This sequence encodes CACSSGQGRNQPQHF.

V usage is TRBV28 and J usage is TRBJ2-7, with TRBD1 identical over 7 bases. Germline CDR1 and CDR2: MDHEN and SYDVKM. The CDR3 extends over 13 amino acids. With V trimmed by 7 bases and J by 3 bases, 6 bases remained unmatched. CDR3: CASTRTGRYEQYF. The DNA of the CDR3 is TGTGCCAGCACCCGGACAGGCCGCTACGAGCAGTACTTC.

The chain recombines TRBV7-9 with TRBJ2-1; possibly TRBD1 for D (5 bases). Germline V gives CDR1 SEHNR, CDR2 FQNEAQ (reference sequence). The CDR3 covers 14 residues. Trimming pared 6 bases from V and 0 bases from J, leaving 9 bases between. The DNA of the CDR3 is TGTGCCAGCAGTCGACAGAGCTCCTACAATGAGCAGTTCTTC. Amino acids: CASSRQSSYNEQFF.

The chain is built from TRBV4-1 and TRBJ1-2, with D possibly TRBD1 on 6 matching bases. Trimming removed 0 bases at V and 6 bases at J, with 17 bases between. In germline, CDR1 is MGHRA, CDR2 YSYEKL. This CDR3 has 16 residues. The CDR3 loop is CASSQDFTGIVDGYTF. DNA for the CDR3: TGCGCCAGCAGCCAAGATTTCACAGGGATAGTCGATGGCTACACCTTC.

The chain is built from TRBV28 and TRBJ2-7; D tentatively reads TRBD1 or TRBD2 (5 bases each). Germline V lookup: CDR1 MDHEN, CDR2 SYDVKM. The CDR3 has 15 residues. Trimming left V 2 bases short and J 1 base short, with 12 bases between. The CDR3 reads CASSLTRGSSYEQYF. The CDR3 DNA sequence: TGTGCCAGCAGTTTAACGAGGGGAAGTTCCTACGAGCAGTACTTC.

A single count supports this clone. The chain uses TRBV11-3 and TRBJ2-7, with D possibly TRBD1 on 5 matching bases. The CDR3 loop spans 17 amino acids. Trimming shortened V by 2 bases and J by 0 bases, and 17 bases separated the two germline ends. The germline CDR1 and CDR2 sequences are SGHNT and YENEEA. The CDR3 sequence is CASSLQAGATSSYEQYF. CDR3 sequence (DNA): TGTGCCAGCAGCTTACAGGCTGGGGCCACCTCCTCCTACGAGCAGTACTTC. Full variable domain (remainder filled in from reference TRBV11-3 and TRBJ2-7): EAGVVQSPRYKIIEKKQPVAFWCNPISGHNTLYWYLQNLGQGPELLIRYENEEAVDDSQLPKDRFSAERLKGVDSTLKIQPAELGDSAVYLCASSLQAGATSSYEQYFGPGTRLTVT.

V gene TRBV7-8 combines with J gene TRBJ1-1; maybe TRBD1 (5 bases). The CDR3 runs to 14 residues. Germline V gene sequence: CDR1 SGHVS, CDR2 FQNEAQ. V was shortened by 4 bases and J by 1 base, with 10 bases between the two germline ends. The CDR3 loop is CASSWGGENTEAFF. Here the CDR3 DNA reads TGTGCCAGCAGCTGGGGGGGAGAGAACACTGAAGCTTTCTTT.

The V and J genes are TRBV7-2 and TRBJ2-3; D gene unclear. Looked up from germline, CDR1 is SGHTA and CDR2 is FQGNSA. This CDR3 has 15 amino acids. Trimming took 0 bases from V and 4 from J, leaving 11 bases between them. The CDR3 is CASSLALAGPDTQYF. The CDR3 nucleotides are TGTGCCAGCAGCTTAGCGCTGGCCGGGCCAGATACGCAGTATTTT.

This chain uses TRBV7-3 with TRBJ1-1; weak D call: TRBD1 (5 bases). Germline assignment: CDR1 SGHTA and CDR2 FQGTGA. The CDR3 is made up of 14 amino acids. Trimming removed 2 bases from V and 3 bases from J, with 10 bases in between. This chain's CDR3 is CASSLYGDDTEAFF. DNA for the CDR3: TGTGCCAGCAGCTTATATGGGGACGACACTGAAGCTTTCTTT. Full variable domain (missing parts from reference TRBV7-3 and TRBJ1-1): GAGVSQTPSNKVTEKGKYVELRCDPISGHTALYWYRQSLGQGPEFLIYFQGTGAADDSGLPNDRFFAVRPEGSVSTLKIQRTERGDSAVYLCASSLYGDDTEAFFGQGTRLTVV.

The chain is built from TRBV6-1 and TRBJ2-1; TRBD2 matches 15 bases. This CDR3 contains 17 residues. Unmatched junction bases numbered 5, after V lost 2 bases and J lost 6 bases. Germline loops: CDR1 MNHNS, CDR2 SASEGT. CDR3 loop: CASSELGLAGGLNEQFF. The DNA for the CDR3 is TGTGCCAGCAGTGAACTAGGACTAGCGGGAGGGCTCAATGAGCAGTTCTTC.

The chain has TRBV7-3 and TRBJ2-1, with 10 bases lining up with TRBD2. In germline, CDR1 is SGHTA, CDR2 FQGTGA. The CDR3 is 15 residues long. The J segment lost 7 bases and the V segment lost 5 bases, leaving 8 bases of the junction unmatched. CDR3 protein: CASSEQAGGFNEQFF. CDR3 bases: TGTGCCAGCAGCGAGCAAGCGGGAGGGTTTAATGAGCAGTTCTTC.

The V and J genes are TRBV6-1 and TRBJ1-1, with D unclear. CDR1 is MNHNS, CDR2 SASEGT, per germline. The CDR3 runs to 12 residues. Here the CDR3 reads CAINQLRSEAFF. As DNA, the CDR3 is TGTGCAATAAACCAGTTAAGGTCTGAAGCTTTCTTT.

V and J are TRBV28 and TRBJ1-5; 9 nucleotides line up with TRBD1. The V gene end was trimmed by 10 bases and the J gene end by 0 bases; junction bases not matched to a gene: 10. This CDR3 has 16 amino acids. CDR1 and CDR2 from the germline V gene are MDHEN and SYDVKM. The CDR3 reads CATRGDREYSNQPQHF. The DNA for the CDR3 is TGTGCCACCAGGGGGGACAGGGAGTATAGCAATCAGCCCCAGCATTTT.